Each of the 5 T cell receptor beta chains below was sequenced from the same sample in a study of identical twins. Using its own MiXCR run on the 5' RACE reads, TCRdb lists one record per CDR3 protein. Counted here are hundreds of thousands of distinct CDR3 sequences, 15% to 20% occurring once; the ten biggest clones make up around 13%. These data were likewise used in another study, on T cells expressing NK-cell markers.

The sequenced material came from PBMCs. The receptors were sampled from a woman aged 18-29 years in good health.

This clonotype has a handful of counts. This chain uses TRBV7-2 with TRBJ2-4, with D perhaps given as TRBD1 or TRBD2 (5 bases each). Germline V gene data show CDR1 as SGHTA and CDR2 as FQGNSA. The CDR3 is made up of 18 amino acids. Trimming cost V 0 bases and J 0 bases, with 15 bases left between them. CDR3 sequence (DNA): TGTGCCAGCAGCTTAGCTGTCGGGGCGCCAGTAGCCAAAAACATTCAGTACTTC. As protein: CASSLAVGAPVAKNIQYF.

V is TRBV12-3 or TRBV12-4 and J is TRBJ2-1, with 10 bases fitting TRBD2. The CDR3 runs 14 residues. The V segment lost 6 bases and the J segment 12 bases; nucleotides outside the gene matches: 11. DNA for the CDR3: TGTGCCAGCAGAGCGGGGGCTAGCGGGAGAGGGCAGTTCTTC. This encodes CASRAGASGRGQFF.

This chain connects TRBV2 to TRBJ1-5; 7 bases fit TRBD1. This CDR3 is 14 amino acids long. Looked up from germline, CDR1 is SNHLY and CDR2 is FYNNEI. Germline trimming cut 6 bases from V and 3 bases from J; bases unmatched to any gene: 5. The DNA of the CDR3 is TGTGCCAGCAGCTGGGACAGCCTCAATCAGCCCCAGCATTTT. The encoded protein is CASSWDSLNQPQHF.

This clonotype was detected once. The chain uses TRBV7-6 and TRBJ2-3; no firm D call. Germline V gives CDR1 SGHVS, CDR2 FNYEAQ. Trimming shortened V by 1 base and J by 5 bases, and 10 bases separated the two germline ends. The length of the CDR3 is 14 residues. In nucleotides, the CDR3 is TGTGCCAGCAGCTTAGAATTGAATCAAGATACGCAGTATTTT. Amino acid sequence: CASSLELNQDTQYF.

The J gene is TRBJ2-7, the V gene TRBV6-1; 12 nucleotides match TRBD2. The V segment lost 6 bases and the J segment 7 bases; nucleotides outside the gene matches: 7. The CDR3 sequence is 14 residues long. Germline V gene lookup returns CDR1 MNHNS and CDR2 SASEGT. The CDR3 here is CASRRLAGVGEQYF. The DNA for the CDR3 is TGTGCCAGCAGGAGACTAGCGGGAGTTGGTGAGCAGTACTTC.